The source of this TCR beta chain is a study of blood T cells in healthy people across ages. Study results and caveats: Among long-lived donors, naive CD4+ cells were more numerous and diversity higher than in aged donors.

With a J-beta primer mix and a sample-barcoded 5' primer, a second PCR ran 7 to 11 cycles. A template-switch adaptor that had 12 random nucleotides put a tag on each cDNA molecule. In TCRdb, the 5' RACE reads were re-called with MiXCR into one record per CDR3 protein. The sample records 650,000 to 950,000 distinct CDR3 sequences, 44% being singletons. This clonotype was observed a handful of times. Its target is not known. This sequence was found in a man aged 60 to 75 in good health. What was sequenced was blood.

The CDR3 protein is CASSPWTGGGTDTQYF. For the CDR3, the DNA is TGTGCCAGCAGCCCTTGGACAGGGGGGGGCACAGATACGCAGTATTTT. The chain is built from TRBV11-2 and TRBJ2-3; 10 bases line up with TRBD1. Germline CDR1 is SGHAT and CDR2 is FQNNGV. V was pared by 5 bases and J by 1 base, with 6 bases of the junction left unmatched. CDR3 size: 16 residues. Drawing the rest from reference TRBV11-2 and TRBJ2-3, the complete variable domain is EAGVAQSPRYKIIEKRQSVAFWCNPISGHATLYWYQQILGQGPKLLIQFQNNGVVDDSQLPKDRFSAERLKGVDSTLKIQPAKLEDSAVYLCASSPWTGGGTDTQYFGPGTRLTVL.